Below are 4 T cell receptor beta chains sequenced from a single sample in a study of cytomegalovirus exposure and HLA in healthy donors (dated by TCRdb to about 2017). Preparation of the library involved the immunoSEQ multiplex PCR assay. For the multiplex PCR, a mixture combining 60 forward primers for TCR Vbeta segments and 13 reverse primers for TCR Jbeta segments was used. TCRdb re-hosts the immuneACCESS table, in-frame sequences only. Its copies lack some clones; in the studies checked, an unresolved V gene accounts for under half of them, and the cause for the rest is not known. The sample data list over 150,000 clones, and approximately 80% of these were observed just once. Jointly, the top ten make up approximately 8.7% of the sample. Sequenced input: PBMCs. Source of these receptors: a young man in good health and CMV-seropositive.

The CDR3 spells CASMTGGNQPQHF. CDR3 in DNA: TGTGCCAGCATGACAGGCGGCAATCAGCCCCAGCATTTT. The chain joins TRBV2 to TRBJ1-5; D perhaps matches TRBD1 (6 bases). V was shortened by 7 bases and J by 2 bases, with 9 bases between the two germline ends. This CDR3 contains 13 residues. Germline V lookup: CDR1 SNHLY, CDR2 FYNNEI.

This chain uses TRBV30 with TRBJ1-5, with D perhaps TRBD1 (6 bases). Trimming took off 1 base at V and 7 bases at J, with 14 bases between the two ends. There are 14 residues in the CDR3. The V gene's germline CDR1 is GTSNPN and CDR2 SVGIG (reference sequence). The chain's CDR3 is CAWSGGGDGQPQHF. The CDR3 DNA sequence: TGTGCCTGGAGTGGAGGGGGGGACGGACAGCCCCAGCATTTT.

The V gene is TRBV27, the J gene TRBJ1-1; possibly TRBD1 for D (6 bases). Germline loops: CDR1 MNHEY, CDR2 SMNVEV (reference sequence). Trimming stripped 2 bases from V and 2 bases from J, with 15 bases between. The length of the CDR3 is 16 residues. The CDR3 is CASSLEIGTKNTEAFF. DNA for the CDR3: TGTGCCAGCAGTTTAGAGATCGGGACAAAAAACACTGAAGCTTTCTTT.

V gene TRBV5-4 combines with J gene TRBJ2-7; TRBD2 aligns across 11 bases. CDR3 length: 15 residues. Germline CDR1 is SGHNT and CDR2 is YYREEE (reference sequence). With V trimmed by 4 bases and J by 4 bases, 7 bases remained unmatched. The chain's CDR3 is CASSPPGLAVYEQYF. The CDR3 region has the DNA TGTGCCAGCAGCCCCCCGGGACTAGCGGTTTACGAGCAGTACTTC.